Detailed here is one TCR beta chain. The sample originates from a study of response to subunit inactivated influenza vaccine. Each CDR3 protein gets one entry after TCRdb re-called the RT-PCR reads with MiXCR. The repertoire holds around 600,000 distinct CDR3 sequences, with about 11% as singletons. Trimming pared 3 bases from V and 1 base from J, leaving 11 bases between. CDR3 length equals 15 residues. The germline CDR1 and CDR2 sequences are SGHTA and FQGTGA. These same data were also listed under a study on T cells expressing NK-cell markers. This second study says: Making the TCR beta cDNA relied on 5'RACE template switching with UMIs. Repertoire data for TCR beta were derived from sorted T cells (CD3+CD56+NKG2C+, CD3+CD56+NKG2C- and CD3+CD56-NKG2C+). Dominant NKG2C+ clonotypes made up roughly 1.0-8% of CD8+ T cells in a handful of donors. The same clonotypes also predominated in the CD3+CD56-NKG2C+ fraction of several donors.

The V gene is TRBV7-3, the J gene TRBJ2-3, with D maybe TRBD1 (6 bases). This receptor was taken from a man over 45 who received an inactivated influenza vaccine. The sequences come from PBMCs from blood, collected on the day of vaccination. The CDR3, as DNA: TGTGCCAGCAGCTTCCGAGCAGGGGGCACAGATACGCAGTATTTT. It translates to CASSFRAGGTDTQYF.